This paragraph covers one TCR beta chain sequence. The antigen is not known. The presence of a unique molecular identifier marked each TCR cDNA molecule. Each CDR3 protein is one row after TCRdb ran MiXCR on the 5' RACE reads. The table lists about 45,000 distinct CDR3 sequences, approximately 10% of them singletons. Trimming pared 0 bases from V and 6 bases from J, leaving 8 bases between. CDR1 and CDR2 (germline): MNHNY, SVGAGI (reference sequence). CDR3 length: 14 amino acids. Time point defined: sample taken at primary tumor resection. Unsorted whole RNA of tumor, nontumor lung or frozen PBMC was sequenced. The data derive from a study of spatial heterogeneity in lung cancer. Study in general: Fewer alpha-chain than beta-chain sequences were consistently detected. Raw reads showed each unique TCR and UMI combination turning up more than ten times on average. Points from the study as a whole: Compared with follow-up, resection was when ubiquitous expanded tumor TCRs appeared in blood more.

V and J are TRBV6-6 and TRBJ2-2; D is uncertain. The clonotype comes from a female donor with early-stage non-small cell lung cancer. The starting material was PBMCs, obtained at surgery. CDR3 in DNA: TGTGCCAGCAGTTACTCGATCGGAGCCGGGGAGCTGTTTTTT. This gives the protein CASSYSIGAGELFF.